The clone carrying this T cell receptor (beta chain) was recorded at least ten times. Its cognate antigen is unknown. This specimen comes from a study of regulatory T cells in long-lasting Graves disease. Study at large: Over-5-year antithyroid drug use with positive TSH receptor antibodies defined persistent Graves' disease in the study. The study, taken as a whole, reports: Not thyroid tissue but only peripheral blood was studied. Accuracy may have suffered from the small sample size. Persistent cases of Graves' showed reduced TCR diversity relative to newly diagnosed patients.

Building the TCR beta libraries relied on iRepertoire HTBI primers, and CDR3 regions underwent Arm-PCR. One entry per CDR3 protein, called by TCRdb with MiXCR from the multiplex PCR reads. The sample yields more than 650,000 distinct CDR3 sequences, approximately 29% seen once. The time point here: persistent/refractory GD, antithyroid drugs over 5 years with positive TRAb. After RNA was extracted from PBMCs, the TCR library was made from it. This specimen consisted of peripheral blood mononuclear cells (PBMCs), obtained when the disease was refractory, from a patient treated with antithyroid drugs. This sequence originates from a female donor with Graves disease.

CDR3 region: CASSYTQGRQPQHF. The CDR3 coding sequence is TGTGCCAGCAGTTATACACAGGGGCGTCAGCCCCAGCATTTT. This chain joins TRBV27 and TRBJ1-5; TRBD1 aligns across 7 bases. Germline CDR1 and CDR2: MNHEY and SMNVEV (reference sequence). V was clipped by 4 bases and J by 6 bases; unmatched bases: 6. This CDR3 spans 14 amino acids.